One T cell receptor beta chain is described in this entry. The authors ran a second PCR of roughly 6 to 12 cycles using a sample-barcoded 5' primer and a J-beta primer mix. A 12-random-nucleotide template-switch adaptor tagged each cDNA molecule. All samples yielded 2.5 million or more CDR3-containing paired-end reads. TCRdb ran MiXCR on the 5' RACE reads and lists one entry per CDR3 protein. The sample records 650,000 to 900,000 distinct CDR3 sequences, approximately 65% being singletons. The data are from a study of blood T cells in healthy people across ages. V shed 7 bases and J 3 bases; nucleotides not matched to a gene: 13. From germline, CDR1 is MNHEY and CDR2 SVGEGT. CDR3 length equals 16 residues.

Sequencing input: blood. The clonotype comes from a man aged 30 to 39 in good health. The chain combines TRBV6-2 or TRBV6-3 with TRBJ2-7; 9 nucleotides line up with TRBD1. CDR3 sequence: CASNTGTGFPYYEQYF. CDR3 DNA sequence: TGTGCCAGCAATACGGGGACAGGGTTTCCTTACTACGAGCAGTACTTC.